This T cell receptor (beta chain) came from a study of CD8 T cells in ankylosing spondylitis. TCRdb reprocessed the 5' RACE reads with MiXCR, giving one entry per CDR3 protein. The repertoire holds approximately 540,000 distinct CDR3 sequences, with roughly 13% as singletons. Study-wide points: A TCR beta motif made of about 8 highly homologous variants seemed typical of ankylosing spondylitis blood. Disease-linked clones reportedly showed significant enrichment in matched ankylosing spondylitis synovial fluid.

This clonotype was recorded many times. Its specificity is not known. The sequencing input was blood, either unsorted or a sorted T cell fraction (not recorded which). The receptor was isolated from a male donor with ankylosing spondylitis.

The CDR3 protein is CASSPGTKNSPLHF. CDR3 coding DNA: TGCGCCAGCAGCCCCGGGACGAAGAATTCACCCCTCCACTTT. The chain links TRBV5-1 to TRBJ1-6, with TRBD1 as a possible D gene (5 bases). Germline CDR1 SGHRS, CDR2 YFSETQ. CDR3 length: 14 residues. V shed 4 bases and J shed 7 bases, with 12 bases lying between them.